A selection of T cell receptor beta chains follows, all from one sample in a study of human T cells and chemical hapten exposure. Using its own MiXCR run on the RACE reads, TCRdb lists one record per CDR3 protein. Of under 95,000 distinct CDR3 sequences listed, 8.5% were seen once; the top ten hold roughly 2.6%. The sample was whole blood, taken in connection with sensitization to the hapten diphenylcyclopropenone (DPC). The source of these receptors is a man aged 35 to 55 with alopecia areata. Some clones in this sample may be carry-over from other donors' samples. The CDR3 runs from the conserved cysteine through the conserved F or W. A D gene is named only where the DNA matches it firmly. The size entry is marked missing in some rows and otherwise reads once, few, many or a size class.

D gene: TRBD2; clone size: .; J gene: TRBJ2-5; V gene: TRBV6-5; CDR3 DNA: TGTGCCAGCAGTACGACTAGCGGGACTGGAGGAGAGACCCAGTACTTC; CDR3 protein: CASSTTSGTGGETQYF
D gene: .; clone size: many; J gene: TRBJ2-3; V gene: TRBV29-1; CDR3 DNA: TGCAGCGTTGAGGTGATTAAAGGGGCAGATACGCAGTATTTT; CDR3 protein: CSVEVIKGADTQYF
D gene: .; clone size: .; J gene: TRBJ2-3; V gene: TRBV21-1; CDR3 DNA: TGTGCCAGCGGAATGAAGCGGGAGGGCCTCCCCCTGGTCGAGTATTTT; CDR3 protein: CASGMKREGLPLVEYF
D gene: .; clone size: many; J gene: TRBJ1-5; V gene: TRBV12-3/TRBV12-4; CDR3 DNA: TGTGCCAGCAGCCCGGGGTCGAGCAATCAGCCCCAGCATTTT; CDR3 protein: CASSPGSSNQPQHF
D gene: TRBD1; clone size: many; J gene: TRBJ2-2; V gene: TRBV30; CDR3 DNA: TGTGCCTGGAGACCACCGGGACAGGGAAACACCGGGGAGCTGTTTTTT; CDR3 protein: CAWRPPGQGNTGELFF
D gene: .; clone size: few; J gene: TRBJ1-5; V gene: TRBV2; CDR3 DNA: TGTGCCAGCACCGAGCAGGGTAGCAATCAGCCCCAGCATTTT; CDR3 protein: CASTEQGSNQPQHF
D gene: TRBD1; clone size: few; J gene: TRBJ2-5; V gene: TRBV7-2; CDR3 DNA: TGTGCCAGCAGCTTCGCCGGACAGGGATTGGAGACCCAGTACTTC; CDR3 protein: CASSFAGQGLETQYF
D gene: .; clone size: .; J gene: TRBJ2-5; V gene: TRBV5-6; CDR3 DNA: TGTGCCAGCAGCTTGAATGTGGAAGGGTCTCTCGCGGAGACCCAGTACTTC; CDR3 protein: CASSLNVEGSLAETQYF
D gene: .; clone size: many; J gene: TRBJ2-3; V gene: TRBV7-9; CDR3 DNA: TGTGCCAGCAGCTTACAAGGGGATACGCAGTATTTT; CDR3 protein: CASSLQGDTQYF
D gene: .; clone size: many; J gene: TRBJ2-5; V gene: TRBV7-9; CDR3 DNA: TGTGCCAGCAGCTTCGGGCAAGGTTGGGAAGAGACCCAGTACTTC; CDR3 protein: CASSFGQGWEETQYF
D gene: TRBD2; clone size: few; J gene: TRBJ2-1; V gene: TRBV7-2; CDR3 DNA: TGTGCCAGCAGCCAACTAGCGGGAGCCTCCTACAATGAGCAGTTCTTC; CDR3 protein: CASSQLAGASYNEQFF
D gene: TRBD2; clone size: .; J gene: TRBJ2-5; V gene: TRBV7-6; CDR3 DNA: TGTGCCAGCAGTTTTACTAGCGGGAGCATGGAGACCCAGTACTTC; CDR3 protein: CASSFTSGSMETQYF
D gene: TRBD1; clone size: few; J gene: TRBJ2-1; V gene: TRBV7-9; CDR3 DNA: TGTGCCAGCAGCTCAGACAGGGGGGACAATGAGCAGTTCTTC; CDR3 protein: CASSSDRGDNEQFF
D gene: .; clone size: few; J gene: TRBJ2-5; V gene: TRBV7-9; CDR3 DNA: TGTGCCAGCAGCTCCAAGACAGGAGTAGAGACCCAGTACTTC; CDR3 protein: CASSSKTGVETQYF
D gene: .; clone size: many; J gene: TRBJ2-3; V gene: TRBV7-2; CDR3 DNA: TGTGCCAGCAGCTTATCCCTAGTACCAGATACGCAGTATTTT; CDR3 protein: CASSLSLVPDTQYF
D gene: .; clone size: few; J gene: TRBJ2-5; V gene: TRBV5-1; CDR3 DNA: TGCGCCAGCAGCTTGGCCTTGGTTTGGGACGGCCAAGAGACCCAGTACTTC; CDR3 protein: CASSLALVWDGQETQYF
D gene: TRBD1; clone size: few; J gene: TRBJ2-2; V gene: TRBV7-2; CDR3 DNA: TGTGCCAGCCGGACAGGGGGTGGCACCGGGGAGCTGTTTTTT; CDR3 protein: CASRTGGGTGELFF
D gene: .; clone size: many; J gene: TRBJ1-2; V gene: TRBV30; CDR3 DNA: TGTGCCTGGAATGCCCAGGGGAACTATGGCTACACCTTC; CDR3 protein: CAWNAQGNYGYTF
D gene: .; clone size: few; J gene: TRBJ2-2; V gene: TRBV14; CDR3 DNA: TGTGCCAGCAGCCCTCAGGGTATGGCCGGGGAGCTGTTTTTT; CDR3 protein: CASSPQGMAGELFF